This T cell receptor beta chain was retrieved from a study of blood T cell repertoires in COVID-19. Study details: COVID-19 samples, acute and convalescent, were from the United States, Italy and Spain.

Study processing details: How many nucleated cells were present was estimated from reference gene primer amplification. Produced via immunoSEQ multiplex PCR; TCRdb's table is partial and in-frame only. That table supplies the V and J calls and clone size; D and trimming were determined from the DNA. The data contain 250,000 to 300,000 clones, approximately 86% of them seen just once; the ten biggest clones take up roughly 2%. The CDR3 is 13 amino acids. V lost 3 bases and J lost 1, with 6 bases in between. The TCR was taken from a man aged 30 to 45 with active or convalescent COVID-19. Sequencing used peripheral blood. The chain carries TRBV12-3 or TRBV12-4 and TRBJ1-1; D remains ambiguous. The CDR3 spells CASSFEKNTEAFF. The DNA for the CDR3 is TGTGCCAGCAGTTTCGAGAAGAACACTGAAGCTTTCTTT.